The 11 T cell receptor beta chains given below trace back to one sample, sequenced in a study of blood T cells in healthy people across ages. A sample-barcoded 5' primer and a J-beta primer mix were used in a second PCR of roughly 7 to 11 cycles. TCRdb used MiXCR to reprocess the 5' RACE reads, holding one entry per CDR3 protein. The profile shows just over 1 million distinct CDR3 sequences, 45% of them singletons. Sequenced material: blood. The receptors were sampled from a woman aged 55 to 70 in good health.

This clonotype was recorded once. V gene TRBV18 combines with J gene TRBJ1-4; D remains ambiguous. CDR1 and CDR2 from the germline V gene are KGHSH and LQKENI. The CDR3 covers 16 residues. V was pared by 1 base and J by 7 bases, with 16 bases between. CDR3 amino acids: CASSPRGKRASEKLFF. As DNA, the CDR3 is TGTGCCAGCTCACCACGAGGGAAACGGGCGTCTGAAAAACTGTTTTTT.

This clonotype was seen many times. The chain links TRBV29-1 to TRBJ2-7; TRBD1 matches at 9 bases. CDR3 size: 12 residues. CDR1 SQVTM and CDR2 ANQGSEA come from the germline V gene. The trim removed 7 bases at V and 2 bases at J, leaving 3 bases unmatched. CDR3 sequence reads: CSGGTGPYEQYF. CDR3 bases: TGCAGCGGGGGGACAGGGCCCTACGAGCAGTACTTC.

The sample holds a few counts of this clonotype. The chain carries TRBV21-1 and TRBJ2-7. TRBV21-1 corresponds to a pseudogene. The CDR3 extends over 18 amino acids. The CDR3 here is CASSKGPKDPDKVYEQYF. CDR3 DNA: TGTGCCAGCAGCAAAGGCCCGAAGGACCCAGATAAAGTCTACGAGCAGTACTTC.

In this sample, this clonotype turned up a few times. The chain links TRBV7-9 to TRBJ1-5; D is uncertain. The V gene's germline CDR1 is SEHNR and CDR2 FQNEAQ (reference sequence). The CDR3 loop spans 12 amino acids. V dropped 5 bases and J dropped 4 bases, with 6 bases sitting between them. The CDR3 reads CASSQENQPQHF. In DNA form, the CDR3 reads TGTGCCAGCAGCCAAGAAAATCAGCCCCAGCATTTT.

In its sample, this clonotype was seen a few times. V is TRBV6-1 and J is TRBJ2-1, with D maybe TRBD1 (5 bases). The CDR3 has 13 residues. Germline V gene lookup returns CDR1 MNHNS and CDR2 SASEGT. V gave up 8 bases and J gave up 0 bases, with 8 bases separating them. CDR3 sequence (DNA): TGTGCCAGCGGGGCCGTCTCCTACAATGAGCAGTTCTTC. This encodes CASGAVSYNEQFF.

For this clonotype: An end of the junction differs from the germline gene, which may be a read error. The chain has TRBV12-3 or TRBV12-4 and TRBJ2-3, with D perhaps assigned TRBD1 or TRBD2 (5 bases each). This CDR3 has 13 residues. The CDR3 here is CASSMGTTNTQYF. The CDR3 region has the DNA TGTGCCAGCAGCATGGGGACCACAAATACGCAGTATTTT.

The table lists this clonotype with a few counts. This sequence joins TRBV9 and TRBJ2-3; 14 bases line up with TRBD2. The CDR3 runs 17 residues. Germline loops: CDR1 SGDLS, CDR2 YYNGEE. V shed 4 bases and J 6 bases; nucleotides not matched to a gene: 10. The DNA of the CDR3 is TGTGCCAGCAGCCCAGGGACTAGCGGGAGTATGATCGATACGCAGTATTTT. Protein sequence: CASSPGTSGSMIDTQYF.

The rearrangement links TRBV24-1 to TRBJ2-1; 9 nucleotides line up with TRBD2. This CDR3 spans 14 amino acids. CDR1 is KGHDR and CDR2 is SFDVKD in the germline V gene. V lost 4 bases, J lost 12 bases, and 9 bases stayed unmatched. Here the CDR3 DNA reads TGTGCCACCAGTGACCCCGGGACAGCGGGGGGGCAGTTCTTC. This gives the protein CATSDPGTAGGQFF.

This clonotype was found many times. DNA for the CDR3: TGTGCCAGCAGCTTGAAGTTGACTAGCGGGATTCACGAGCAGTACTTC. It specifies CASSLKLTSGIHEQYF. J is TRBJ2-7 and V is TRBV11-2; 11 positions match TRBD2. Germline V gene lookup returns CDR1 SGHAT and CDR2 FQNNGV. This CDR3 is built from 16 residues. Germline trimming cut 3 bases from V and 5 bases from J; bases unmatched to any gene: 9.

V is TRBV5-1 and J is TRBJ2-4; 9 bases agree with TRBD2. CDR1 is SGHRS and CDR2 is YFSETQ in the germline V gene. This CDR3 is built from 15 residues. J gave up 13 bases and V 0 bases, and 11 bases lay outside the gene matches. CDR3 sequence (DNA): TGCGCCAGCAGCTTGGCAGCTAGCGGGACGGGTGAGCAGTACTTC. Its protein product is CASSLAASGTGEQYF.

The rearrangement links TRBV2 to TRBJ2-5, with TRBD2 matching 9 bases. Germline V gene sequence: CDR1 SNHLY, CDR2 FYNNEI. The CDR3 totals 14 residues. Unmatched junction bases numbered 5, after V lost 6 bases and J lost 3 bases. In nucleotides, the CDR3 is TGTGCCAGCAGGTCACGACTAGCGGAAGAGACCCAGTACTTC. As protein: CASRSRLAEETQYF.